These T cell receptor beta chains were read from a single sample in a study of cytomegalovirus exposure and HLA in healthy donors. Here immunoSEQ multiplex PCR was the method, and the copy in TCRdb shows in-frame clones only, minus some. This sample has under 200,000 clones, with 79% found just once. Sample: PBMCs. The receptors originated from a middle-aged woman in good health and CMV-seronegative. Both conserved end residues are part of each CDR3. Fields, in order: V gene, J gene, clone size, D gene, CDR3 DNA, CDR3 protein. A D gene is named only where the DNA matches it firmly. The size of a clone is reported for some rows only, either as once, few or many, or as a class for expanded clones.

v_call: TRBV18; j_call: TRBJ1-4; clone_size: NA; d_call: NA; cdr3_nt: TGTGCCAGCTCCGTACTCAGGGGTTCTAATGAAAAACTGTTTTTT; cdr3_aa: CASSVLRGSNEKLFF
v_call: TRBV6-5; j_call: TRBJ1-5; clone_size: once; d_call: NA; cdr3_nt: TGTGCCAGCAGTAAAGGAGGGGGCAATCAGCCCCAGCATTTT; cdr3_aa: CASSKGGGNQPQHF
v_call: TRBV4-1; j_call: TRBJ1-5; clone_size: NA; d_call: TRBD1; cdr3_nt: TGCGCCAGCAGCCCTAGACTCGGGACAGGGGATATTCAGCCCCAGCATTTT; cdr3_aa: CASSPRLGTGDIQPQHF
v_call: TRBV5-6; j_call: TRBJ1-4; clone_size: few; d_call: TRBD1; cdr3_nt: TGTGCCAGCAGCTTTGGACAGGGGGCAACTAATGAAAAACTGTTTTTT; cdr3_aa: CASSFGQGATNEKLFF
v_call: TRBV19; j_call: TRBJ1-6; clone_size: NA; d_call: TRBD1; cdr3_nt: TGTGCCAGTAGTAAGGGACAGGGGAGTAATAATTCACCCCTCCACTTT; cdr3_aa: CASSKGQGSNNSPLHF
v_call: TRBV18; j_call: TRBJ1-4; clone_size: NA; d_call: TRBD1; cdr3_nt: TGTGCCAGCTCAAGACAAAGGGACAGGGGAGGGGAAAAACTGTTTTTT; cdr3_aa: CASSRQRDRGGEKLFF
v_call: TRBV29-1; j_call: TRBJ2-5; clone_size: once; d_call: NA; cdr3_nt: TGCAGCGTGCTGGGGGACCGGGGGGCTGGACTATTAGGCGAGACCCAGTACTTC; cdr3_aa: CSVLGDRGAGLLGETQYF
v_call: TRBV7-3; j_call: TRBJ2-7; clone_size: few; d_call: NA; cdr3_nt: TGTGCCAGCAGCTTGACAGACACCTACGAGCAGTACTTC; cdr3_aa: CASSLTDTYEQYF
v_call: TRBV10-2; j_call: TRBJ1-2; clone_size: NA; d_call: TRBD1; cdr3_nt: TGCGCCAGCAGTGACCTAATCAGGACAGGCCCTAACTATGGCTACACCTTC; cdr3_aa: CASSDLIRTGPNYGYTF
v_call: TRBV18; j_call: TRBJ1-1; clone_size: NA; d_call: NA; cdr3_nt: TGTGCCAGCTCACATGGGACACCGAACACTGAAGCTTTCTTT; cdr3_aa: CASSHGTPNTEAFF
v_call: TRBV9; j_call: TRBJ2-1; clone_size: NA; d_call: TRBD2; cdr3_nt: TGTGCCAGCAGCGTAGAGGTGGGGCTAGCGGGAGGGCTAGGTTACAATGAGCAGTTCTTC; cdr3_aa: CASSVEVGLAGGLGYNEQFF
v_call: TRBV6-5; j_call: TRBJ1-2; clone_size: NA; d_call: TRBD1; cdr3_nt: TGTGCCAGCAGACTTGGACAGGGGAACTATGGCTACACCTTC; cdr3_aa: CASRLGQGNYGYTF
v_call: TRBV7-3; j_call: TRBJ2-7; clone_size: NA; d_call: NA; cdr3_nt: TGTGCCAGCAGCTTAAACCCCCTCGTGGGGCCGTACGAGCAGTACTTC; cdr3_aa: CASSLNPLVGPYEQYF
v_call: TRBV27; j_call: TRBJ2-1; clone_size: NA; d_call: TRBD2; cdr3_nt: TGTGCCAGCCGACTAGCCCCTGCCTACAATGAGCAGTTCTTC; cdr3_aa: CASRLAPAYNEQFF
v_call: TRBV11-3; j_call: TRBJ2-7; clone_size: NA; d_call: TRBD2; cdr3_nt: TGTGCCAGCAGCTTGAGCGGGGATACCTACGAGCAGTACTTC; cdr3_aa: CASSLSGDTYEQYF
v_call: TRBV7-3; j_call: TRBJ2-1; clone_size: NA; d_call: TRBD1; cdr3_nt: TGTGCCAGCAGCTCGGGGACAGCTACTGGTGAGCAGTTCTTC; cdr3_aa: CASSSGTATGEQFF
v_call: TRBV5-4; j_call: TRBJ1-4; clone_size: few; d_call: NA; cdr3_nt: TGTGCCAGCACTGACAGTTCAACTAATGAAAAACTGTTTTTT; cdr3_aa: CASTDSSTNEKLFF
v_call: TRBV9; j_call: TRBJ2-2; clone_size: NA; d_call: TRBD2; cdr3_nt: TGTGCCAGCAGCGTAGGAGCGGGGAGGAATACCGGGGAGCTGTTTTTT; cdr3_aa: CASSVGAGRNTGELFF
v_call: TRBV6-4; j_call: TRBJ1-1; clone_size: NA; d_call: NA; cdr3_nt: TGTGCCAGCAGTCCAGGGGTACAGCAGAACACTGAAGCTTTCTTT; cdr3_aa: CASSPGVQQNTEAFF
v_call: TRBV28; j_call: TRBJ1-1; clone_size: NA; d_call: NA; cdr3_nt: TGTGCCAGCACTAGGGGGGGGTTGGGCACTGAAGCTTTCTTT; cdr3_aa: CASTRGGLGTEAFF
v_call: TRBV7-9; j_call: TRBJ1-2; clone_size: NA; d_call: TRBD1; cdr3_nt: TGTGCCAGCAGCGGTTACAGGGGAAAGGACTATGGCTACACCTTC; cdr3_aa: CASSGYRGKDYGYTF
v_call: TRBV6-5; j_call: TRBJ2-1; clone_size: NA; d_call: TRBD2; cdr3_nt: TGTGCCAGCAGTTACAGCGGGAGCGGGGGTGAGCAGTTCTTC; cdr3_aa: CASSYSGSGGEQFF
v_call: TRBV7-6; j_call: TRBJ2-4; clone_size: NA; d_call: TRBD2; cdr3_nt: TGTGCCAGCAGCTTAGTTAGTCTAGCGGGCGGAGGGTTAAATGACATTCAGTACTTC; cdr3_aa: CASSLVSLAGGGLNDIQYF
v_call: TRBV19; j_call: TRBJ2-7; clone_size: NA; d_call: NA; cdr3_nt: TGTGCCAGTAGTATTCAGGGGGGAGGATCTACCTACGAGCAGTACTTC; cdr3_aa: CASSIQGGGSTYEQYF
v_call: TRBV27; j_call: TRBJ1-6; clone_size: NA; d_call: NA; cdr3_nt: TGTGCCAGCGCGATGGACACCTTATCTAATTCACCCCTCCACTTT; cdr3_aa: CASAMDTLSNSPLHF
v_call: TRBV7-2; j_call: TRBJ2-7; clone_size: NA; d_call: TRBD1; cdr3_nt: TGTGCCAGCAGCTTAAGCCAGGGGGCCCACGAGCAGTACTTC; cdr3_aa: CASSLSQGAHEQYF
v_call: TRBV9; j_call: TRBJ2-7; clone_size: NA; d_call: NA; cdr3_nt: TGTGCCAGCAGCTCACCCGGGGGGCTGGGACTCGAGCAGTACTTC; cdr3_aa: CASSSPGGLGLEQYF
v_call: TRBV6-1; j_call: TRBJ1-2; clone_size: NA; d_call: TRBD1; cdr3_nt: TGTGCCAGCAGTGCAAACAGGGGGCCCTATGGCTACACCTTC; cdr3_aa: CASSANRGPYGYTF